The 23 T cell receptor beta chains in this list originate from one sample, sequenced in a study of CXCR3-negative and CXCR3-positive naive CD8 T cells. With UMI labels, 5' RACE was used to prepare the TRB cDNA libraries. TCRdb re-called the 5' RACE reads and catalogs CDR3 proteins one per entry, DNA excluded. This sample's table reports about 130,000 distinct CDR3 sequences. Sequencing input: naive CXCR3- CD8+ T cells from blood. This sample's subset: CD45RO-CCR7+CD27+CD95- naive CD8+ T cells lacking CXCR3 (TNR3-). These receptors originate from a human donor in good health. Some clones in this sample may be carry-over from other donors' samples.

CDR3 amino acids: CAWSEGGNTIYF. The V call is TRBV30, the J call TRBJ1-3. The CDR3 is made up of 12 amino acids. CDR1 GTSNPN and CDR2 SVGIG come from the germline V gene (reference sequence).

The gene calls are TRBV28 and TRBJ1-1. Germline V gene sequence: CDR1 MDHEN, CDR2 SYDVKM. The CDR3 sequence is 14 residues long. The CDR3 loop reads CASSLFGENTEAFF.

This sequence joins TRBV9 and TRBJ2-5. Germline V CDR1 and CDR2: SGDLS, YYNGEE. This CDR3 is 14 amino acids long. The CDR3 protein is CASSVGHSSETQYF.

The CDR3 region is CASSLGLAGGNYEQYF. This chain links TRBV5-1 with TRBJ2-7; TCRdb's assignment of TRBD2 cannot be checked, as there is no DNA. The CDR3 consists of 16 residues. Looked up from germline, CDR1 is SGHRS and CDR2 is YFSETQ.

V is TRBV28 and J is TRBJ2-2; without DNA, the TCRdb call of TRBD1 cannot be checked. The CDR3 is 14 amino acids. The germline gives CDR1 MDHEN, CDR2 SYDVKM. The CDR3 region is CASSLQTGVGELFF.

The chain links TRBV7-9 to TRBJ2-3. CDR3 length equals 14 residues. Germline lookup yields CDR1 SEHNR and CDR2 FQNEAQ (reference sequence). The CDR3 sequence is CASSLGSGTDTQYF.

The CDR3 is CASGYSSGPDLENIQYF. This sequence joins TRBV6-5 and TRBJ2-4; checking the TCRdb D call of TRBD1 is not possible without DNA. The CDR3 spans 17 residues. The germline V gene has CDR1 MNHEY and CDR2 SVGAGI.

The gene calls are TRBV6-5 and TRBJ2-7. CDR1 is MNHEY and CDR2 is SVGAGI in the germline V gene. CDR3 size: 11 residues. The CDR3 here is CASGLTYEQYF.

V usage is TRBV5-1 and J usage is TRBJ2-7; with no DNA, the TCRdb D assignment of TRBD1 cannot be verified. From germline, CDR1 is SGHRS and CDR2 YFSETQ. The CDR3 consists of 14 residues. The CDR3 region is CASSGDSGTYEQYF.

V gene TRBV29-1 combines with J gene TRBJ1-2; the D call from TCRdb, TRBD1, cannot be confirmed without DNA. Germline CDR1 SQVTM, CDR2 ANQGSEA. This CDR3 has 14 amino acids. The CDR3 loop is CSVFGQTTNYGYTF.

The rearrangement links TRBV7-9 to TRBJ2-5; there is no DNA to check the TCRdb D call of TRBD2. CDR3 length: 14 amino acids. The germline V gene encodes CDR1 SEHNR and CDR2 FQNEAQ (reference sequence). This CDR3 is CASSLIGEMETQYF.

V gene TRBV7-8 combines with J gene TRBJ2-5. CDR1 is SGHVS and CDR2 is FQNEAQ in the germline V gene. This CDR3 contains 15 residues. The CDR3 reads CASSPSAAARETQYF. Full variable domain (rest looked up from reference TRBV7-8 and TRBJ2-5): GAGVSQSPRYKVAKRGQDVALRCDPISGHVSLFWYQQALGQGPEFLTYFQNEAQLDKSGLPSDRFFAERPEGSVSTLKIQRTQQEDSAVYLCASSPSAAARETQYFGPGTRLLVL.

The chain joins TRBV6-2 or TRBV6-3 to TRBJ1-5. Germline lookup yields CDR1 MNHEY and CDR2 SVGEGT. This CDR3 comprises 13 residues. The CDR3 loop reads CASSSHSSQPQHF.

The chain joins TRBV28 to TRBJ2-3; TCRdb returns TRBD1, unconfirmable since there is no DNA. Germline CDR1 and CDR2: MDHEN and SYDVKM. This CDR3 contains 12 residues. CDR3 protein: CATDRATDTQYF.

The rearrangement joins TRBV2 to TRBJ2-3; checking the TCRdb D call of TRBD2 is not possible without DNA. The germline CDR1 and CDR2 sequences are SNHLY and FYNNEI. The CDR3 sequence is 15 residues long. This chain's CDR3 is CASSDPAGGVDTQYF.

V is TRBV11-2 and J is TRBJ2-5; the TRBD1 assignment by TCRdb is unverifiable without DNA. Germline CDR1 and CDR2: SGHAT and FQNNGV. This CDR3 is built from 16 residues. CDR3 residues: CASSFGRTTFQETQYF.

The chain joins TRBV29-1 to TRBJ2-3; there is no DNA to check the TCRdb D call of TRBD1. The CDR3 is 16 residues long. Germline V CDR1 and CDR2: SQVTM, ANQGSEA. The CDR3 protein is CSVAPGPFERTDTQYF.

The V and J genes are TRBV6-5 and TRBJ2-7; TCRdb selects TRBD2, and the lack of DNA leaves this call unchecked. This CDR3 comprises 15 residues. Per the germline V gene, CDR1 is MNHEY and CDR2 is SVGAGI. CDR3 amino acids: CASSYSTGPDYEQYF.

The chain is built from TRBV5-4 and TRBJ2-1; TCRdb outputs TRBD2, but without DNA this stays unchecked. The CDR3 sequence is 17 residues long. Germline V gene sequence: CDR1 SGHNT, CDR2 YYREEE (reference sequence). CDR3 residues: CASSSRGLAGPYNEQFF.

The V and J genes are TRBV13 and TRBJ1-1; TCRdb gives TRBD1 as the D gene, but with no DNA this cannot be confirmed. The CDR3 totals 15 residues. Germline values: CDR1 PRHDT, CDR2 FYEKMQ (reference sequence). The CDR3 protein is CASSLGDRANSEAFF.

This chain uses TRBV12-3 or TRBV12-4 with TRBJ1-6; TCRdb returns TRBD1, unconfirmable since there is no DNA. This CDR3 has 15 amino acids. The CDR3 loop is CASTPGIYGNSPLHF.

The chain combines TRBV29-1 with TRBJ2-5; checking the TCRdb D call of TRBD1 is not possible without DNA. Germline V CDR1 and CDR2: SQVTM, ANQGSEA. This CDR3 spans 12 amino acids. Here the CDR3 reads CSVEEGQSGQYF.

V gene TRBV20-1 combines with J gene TRBJ2-7. Germline loops: CDR1 DFQATT, CDR2 SNEGSKA (reference sequence). The CDR3 runs to 15 residues. CDR3 residues: CSARDLVSSSYEQYF.